One sample yielded the 20 T cell receptor beta chains listed below, sequenced in a study of blood T cell repertoires in COVID-19. The table came from immunoSEQ multiplex PCR; TCRdb's copy has only in-frame clones and leaves some out. Of nearly 250,000 clones detected, around 86% appear once; the ten largest clones hold about 1.6%. Specimen: peripheral blood. The source of these receptors is an older woman who had recovered from COVID-19.

The V call is TRBV11-1, the J call TRBJ1-1; unclear D gene. Looked up from germline, CDR1 is SGHAT and CDR2 is FQDESV (reference sequence). V was shortened by 2 bases and J by 0 bases, with 13 bases between the two germline ends. The CDR3 sequence is 16 residues long. For the CDR3, the DNA is TGTGCCAGCAGCTTATCGCGGTCCGGGGTGAACACTGAAGCTTTCTTT. Amino acids: CASSLSRSGVNTEAFF. Full variable domain (outside the CDR3, taken from reference TRBV11-1 and TRBJ1-1): EAEVAQSPRYKITEKSQAVAFWCDPISGHATLYWYRQILGQGPELLVQFQDESVVDDSQLPKDRFSAERLKGVDSTLKIQPAELGDSAMYLCASSLSRSGVNTEAFFGQGTRLTVV.

The chain uses TRBV2 and TRBJ1-1, with D unclear. The CDR3 is 13 amino acids. Germline CDR1 is SNHLY and CDR2 is FYNNEI. Trimming shortened V by 6 bases and J by 0 bases, and 8 bases separated the two germline ends. This chain's CDR3 is CASSSDLNTEAFF. The CDR3 DNA sequence: TGTGCCAGCAGCAGCGATTTGAACACTGAAGCTTTCTTT.

The genes are TRBV21-1 and TRBJ2-3; the DNA was not compared with TRBD2, the D call given in the table. TRBV21-1 is a documented pseudogene. This CDR3 is built from 19 residues. CDR3 sequence: CASSPQLIAGGPSTDTQYF. The DNA for the CDR3 is TGTGCCAGCAGCCCACAGTTAATAGCGGGGGGGCCGTCTACAGATACGCAGTATTTT.

A few counts support this clone. The chain combines TRBV5-1 with TRBJ1-1; D call uncertain. V gave up 1 base and J gave up 1 base, with 5 bases separating them. Germline V lookup: CDR1 SGHRS, CDR2 YFSETQ. The CDR3 runs 13 residues. CDR3: CASSLRGNTEAFF. The CDR3 coding sequence is TGCGCCAGCAGCTTGAGAGGGAACACTGAAGCTTTCTTT.

The J gene is TRBJ1-5, the V gene TRBV5-8; D is uncertain. The CDR3 has 13 residues. V was clipped by 5 bases and J by 2 bases, with 8 bases between them. Germline V lookup: CDR1 SGHTS, CDR2 YDEGEE. CDR3 nucleotides: TGTGCCAGCAGGCCGAGGGGCAATCAGCCCCAGCATTTT. The encoded protein is CASRPRGNQPQHF.

V and J are TRBV4-2 and TRBJ1-4; no definite D call. CDR3 length: 19 residues. The V gene lost 0 bases and the J gene lost 4 bases, with 21 bases spanning the gap. The V gene's germline CDR1 is LGHNA and CDR2 YNFKEQ. CDR3 sequence: CASSQESSAAGGLNEKLFF. The CDR3 DNA follows: TGTGCCAGCAGCCAAGAAAGCTCAGCCGCGGGCGGCCTTAATGAAAAACTGTTTTTT.

The chain combines TRBV6-1 with TRBJ2-3; 8 bases match TRBD2. There are 16 residues in the CDR3. The V gene's germline CDR1 is MNHNS and CDR2 SASEGT. V gave up 1 base and J gave up 0 bases; unmatched junction bases: 3. The CDR3 DNA is TGTGCCAGCAGTGAAGGGACTAGCAGTAGCACAGATACGCAGTATTTT. Its translation: CASSEGTSSSTDTQYF.

This chain uses TRBV19 with TRBJ2-5; 7 nucleotides match TRBD1. From germline, CDR1 is LNHDA and CDR2 SQIVND (reference sequence). This CDR3 is built from 14 residues. Trimming cost V 4 bases and J 5 bases; bases outside gene matches: 7. The CDR3 nucleotides are TGTGCCAGTAGTACAACAGGGGTAGGGGAGACCCAGTACTTC. It encodes CASSTTGVGETQYF.

This clone was detected once. The chain links TRBV7-9 to TRBJ1-3; no definite D call. The germline V and J ends were trimmed by 5 bases and 0 bases, with 11 bases remaining between them. Germline CDR1 and CDR2: SEHNR and FQNEAQ (reference sequence). CDR3 length: 15 amino acids. CDR3 bases: TGTGCCAGCAGCCCCCCCCGGGGCTCTGGAAACACCATATATTTT. It encodes CASSPPRGSGNTIYF.

This chain uses TRBV6-5 with TRBJ2-1, with D maybe TRBD1 (6 bases). CDR1 MNHEY and CDR2 SVGAGI come from the germline V gene. The CDR3 consists of 14 residues. V lost 1 base, J lost 9 bases, and 13 bases lay in between. The DNA of the CDR3 is TGTGCCAGCAGTTACTTGGCAGGGGATAGTGAGCAGTTCTTC. This codes for CASSYLAGDSEQFF.

This chain joins TRBV18 and TRBJ2-5, with D unresolved. The CDR3 runs to 15 residues. Trimming removed 2 bases from V and 2 bases from J, with 12 bases in between. CDR1 is KGHSH and CDR2 is LQKENI in the germline V gene. This CDR3 is CASSPISNRQETQYF. In nucleotides, the CDR3 is TGTGCCAGCTCACCAATTAGTAATAGACAAGAGACCCAGTACTTC.

V gene TRBV4-1 combines with J gene TRBJ2-3; tentatively, D is TRBD1 (6 bases). Germline assignment: CDR1 MGHRA and CDR2 YSYEKL. Trimming removed 1 base at V and 1 base at J, with 18 bases between. This CDR3 is 18 amino acids long. The CDR3 is CASSQGGVSYRGTDTQYF. DNA for the CDR3: TGCGCCAGCAGCCAAGGAGGCGTAAGTTACAGGGGCACAGATACGCAGTATTTT.

The gene calls are TRBV3-1 (or the pseudogene TRBV3-2) and TRBJ1-1; no firm D call. The germline gives CDR1 LGHDT, CDR2 YNNKEL (reference sequence). Between the trimmed V and J ends, which lost 1 base and 8 bases, there was a span of 11 bases. The length of the CDR3 is 13 residues. CDR3 bases: TGTGCCAGCAGCCAAGGGGCGGGGATCGAAGCTTTCTTT. Amino acid sequence: CASSQGAGIEAFF.

DNA of the CDR3: TGTGCCAGCAGCCCTTATGAGGGTACCGAGCAGTACTTC. It yields the protein CASSPYEGTEQYF. This chain joins TRBV11-3 and TRBJ2-7, with D possibly being TRBD2 (5 bases). Trimming removed 5 bases from V and 6 bases from J, with 14 bases in between. Germline values: CDR1 SGHNT, CDR2 YENEEA. This CDR3 has 13 amino acids.

This sequence joins TRBV3-1 (or the pseudogene TRBV3-2) and TRBJ2-2; 8 nucleotides agree with TRBD1. Trimming at V came to 3 bases and at J to 6 bases, leaving 3 bases not matched to a gene. Germline V gene sequence: CDR1 LGHDT, CDR2 YNNKEL (reference sequence). CDR3 length: 14 residues. The CDR3 loop reads CASSQDRAAGELFF. The DNA for the CDR3 is TGTGCCAGCAGCCAGGACAGGGCAGCCGGGGAGCTGTTTTTT.

This clone was counted a single time. The chain employs TRBV7-2 and TRBJ2-7; D is uncertain. The V end lost 3 bases, the J end lost 3 bases, and 12 bases lay between the germline ends. The germline V gene has CDR1 SGHTA and CDR2 FQGNSA. There are 14 residues in the CDR3. The CDR3 loop is CASSFGDKNYEQYF. The CDR3 DNA reads TGTGCCAGCAGCTTCGGTGACAAAAACTACGAGCAGTACTTC. The full variable domain, rest sourced from reference TRBV7-2 and TRBJ2-7, is GAGVSQSPSNKVTEKGKDVELRCDPISGHTALYWYRQSLGQGLEFLIYFQGNSAPDKSGLPSDRFSAERTGGSVSTLTIQRTQQEDSAVYLCASSFGDKNYEQYFGPGTRLTVT.

A single count supports this clone. The chain combines TRBV19 with TRBJ1-6, with a possible D match to TRBD1 (6 bases). V was trimmed by 3 bases and J by 7 bases, leaving 16 bases between them. Germline loops: CDR1 LNHDA, CDR2 SQIVND (reference sequence). CDR3 length: 16 amino acids. The CDR3 DNA sequence: TGTGCCAGTAGTATGTATACCGCGGGGGCGAATTCACCCCTCCACTTT. It translates to CASSMYTAGANSPLHF.

This sequence joins TRBV3-1 (or the pseudogene TRBV3-2) and TRBJ1-1; D gene ambiguous. The CDR3 consists of 15 residues. From germline, CDR1 is LGHDT and CDR2 YNNKEL (reference sequence). The V and J ends lost 5 bases and 0 bases respectively, with 13 bases between them. The DNA for the CDR3 is TGTGCCAGCAGCTGGCGGGGAAACCTGAACACTGAAGCTTTCTTT. Translation: CASSWRGNLNTEAFF.

Comments on this clone: Other nucleotide sequences from this sample produce the same CDR3. The chain joins TRBV7-9 to TRBJ1-2; D remains unclear. Per germline, CDR1 SEHNR and CDR2 FQNEAQ (reference sequence). The V end was cut by 5 bases, the J end by 1 base, with 8 bases between. The CDR3 spans 13 residues. In DNA, the CDR3 is TGTGCCAGCAGCCTCAGTGTTAACTATGGCTACACCTTC. It encodes CASSLSVNYGYTF.

The chain joins TRBV11-2 to TRBJ2-7; 7 nucleotides match TRBD1. CDR1 and CDR2 from the germline V gene are SGHAT and FQNNGV. Trimming cost V 5 bases and J 2 bases; bases outside gene matches: 9. There are 15 residues in the CDR3. CDR3 in amino acids: CASSRDSTITYEQYF. The CDR3 DNA sequence: TGTGCCAGCAGCCGGGACAGCACAATTACCTACGAGCAGTACTTC.